This T cell receptor beta chain is drawn from a study of PD-1 blockade in mismatch repair-deficient tumors. Only a few counts were recorded for this clone. This CDR3 contains 15 residues. Germline V lookup: CDR1 SGHTS, CDR2 YDEGEE. Trimming pared 2 bases from V and 3 bases from J, leaving 15 bases between. Repertoires were generated with immunoSEQ multiplex PCR, while TCRdb's copy carries only in-frame clones and drops some. The profile shows 15,000 to 20,000 clones, roughly 80% of them singletons. The chain employs TRBV5-8 and TRBJ2-7; TRBD1 or TRBD2 may be the D gene (5 bases each). This specimen was PBMCs, taken before pembrolizumab treatment. The receptor was isolated from an adult with mismatch repair-deficient cancer. CDR3 amino acids: CASSFVGPGLYEQYF. CDR3 sequence (DNA): TGTGCCAGCAGCTTTGTAGGGCCGGGGCTCTACGAGCAGTACTTC.